A single sample gave rise to the 4 T cell receptor beta chains below, sequenced in a study of vaccination effects on CD4 cells after COVID-19. These receptors lack a known antigen. Viral peptide pool expansion of antigen-specific CD4+ T cells preceded sequencing in the ViraFEST assay. Once cultured for approximately ten days, the cells underwent separation to obtain CD4+ T cells. In the vaccine recipients, nucleocapsid antibodies were negative and there was no prior SARS-CoV-2 infection. Repertoires were generated with immunoSEQ multiplex PCR, while TCRdb's copy carries only in-frame clones and drops some. This sample carries tens of thousands of clones, under 70% of them seen once, and the ten largest clones take about 23%. The sample in question was CD4+ T cells from PBMCs cultured with SARS-CoV-2 spike peptides, obtained before COVID-19 vaccination. The receptor source for this set is a human donor who received a COVID-19 vaccine.

The chain is built from TRBV5-3 and TRBJ1-5, with D unclear. TRBV5-3 is assigned to the ORF class and has an uncertain function. The CDR3 sequence is 18 residues long. Trimming stripped 5 bases from V and 3 bases from J, with 24 bases between. The CDR3 DNA follows: TGTGCCAGAAGGCAACTAGCGTTGATGGGGAGCCCCAATCAGCCCCAGCATTTT. Amino acids: CARRQLALMGSPNQPQHF.

V usage is TRBV28 and J usage is TRBJ1-2, with D perhaps matching TRBD1 (5 bases). V was trimmed by 5 bases and J by 4 bases, leaving 11 bases between them. CDR3 size: 13 residues. Germline CDR1 is MDHEN and CDR2 is SYDVKM. In nucleotides, the CDR3 is TGTGCCAGCAGTAGGGCAGGGACCTATGGCTACACCTTC. Encoded protein: CASSRAGTYGYTF.

This clone was recorded a few times. This rearrangement joins TRBV6-5 to TRBJ2-7; TRBD2 is a possible D gene (5 bases). The V end was cut by 6 bases, the J end by 2 bases, with 17 bases between. The V gene's germline CDR1 is MNHEY and CDR2 SVGAGI. The CDR3 runs 15 residues. CDR3 protein: CASRPTYRGAYEQYF. CDR3 nucleotide sequence: TGTGCCAGCAGACCAACCTACCGGGGTGCCTACGAGCAGTACTTC.

This chain joins TRBV20-1 and TRBJ1-5, with D unresolved. Germline V gene data show CDR1 as DFQATT and CDR2 as SNEGSKA (reference sequence). Deletions cut 3 bases from V and 6 bases from J, with 6 bases between. CDR3 size: 11 residues. Here the CDR3 DNA reads TGCAGTGCTAGGGAGGGTCAGCCCCAGCATTTT. Translated: CSAREGQPQHF.